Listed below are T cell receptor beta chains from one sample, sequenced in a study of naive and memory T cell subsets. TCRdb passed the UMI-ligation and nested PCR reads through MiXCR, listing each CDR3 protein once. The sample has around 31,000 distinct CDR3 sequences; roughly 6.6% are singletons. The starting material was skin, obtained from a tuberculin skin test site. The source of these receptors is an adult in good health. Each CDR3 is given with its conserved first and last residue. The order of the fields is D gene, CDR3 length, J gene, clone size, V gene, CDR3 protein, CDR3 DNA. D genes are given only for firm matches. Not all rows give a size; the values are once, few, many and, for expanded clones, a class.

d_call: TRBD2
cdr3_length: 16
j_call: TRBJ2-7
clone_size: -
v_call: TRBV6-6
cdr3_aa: CASSSVDGTRGDEQYF
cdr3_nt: TGTGCCAGCAGTTCGGTCGACGGGACTAGGGGAGACGAGCAGTACTTC

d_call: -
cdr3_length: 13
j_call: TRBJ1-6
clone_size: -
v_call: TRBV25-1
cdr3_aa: CASSVQGNSPLHF
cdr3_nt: TGTGCCAGCAGTGTTCAGGGTAATTCACCCCTCCACTTT

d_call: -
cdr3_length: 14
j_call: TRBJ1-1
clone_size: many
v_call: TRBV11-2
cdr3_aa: CASSLTTANTEAFF
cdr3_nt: TGTGCCAGCAGCTTAACGACAGCGAACACTGAAGCTTTCTTT

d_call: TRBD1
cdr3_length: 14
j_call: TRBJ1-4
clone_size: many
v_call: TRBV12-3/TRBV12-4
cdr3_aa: CASSFGTGTEKLFF
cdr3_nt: TGTGCCAGCAGTTTCGGGACAGGTACTGAAAAACTGTTTTTT

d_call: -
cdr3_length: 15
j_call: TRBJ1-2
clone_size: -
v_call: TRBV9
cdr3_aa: CASSVGAGANYGDTF
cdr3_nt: -

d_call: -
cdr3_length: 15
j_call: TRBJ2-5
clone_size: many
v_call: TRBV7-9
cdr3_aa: CASRLPRRYGETQYF
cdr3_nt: TGTGCCAGCAGGCTTCCCAGACGCTATGGCGAGACCCAGTACTTC

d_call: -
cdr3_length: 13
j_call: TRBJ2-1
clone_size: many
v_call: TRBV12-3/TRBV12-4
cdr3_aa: CASSRPDLNEQFF
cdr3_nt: TGTGCCAGCAGCCGACCAGATCTCAATGAGCAGTTCTTC

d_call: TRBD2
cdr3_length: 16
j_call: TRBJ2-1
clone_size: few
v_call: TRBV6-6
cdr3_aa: CASSNLAGGRSNEQFF
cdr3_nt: TGTGCCAGCAGTAACCTAGCGGGGGGGCGAAGTAATGAGCAGTTCTTC

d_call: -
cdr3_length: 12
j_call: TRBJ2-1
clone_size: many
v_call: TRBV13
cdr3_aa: CASSSQGNEQFF
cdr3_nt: TGTGCCAGCAGCTCGCAGGGAAATGAGCAGTTCTTC

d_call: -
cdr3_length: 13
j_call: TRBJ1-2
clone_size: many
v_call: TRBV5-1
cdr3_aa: CASRAPSNYGYTF
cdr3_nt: TGCGCCAGCAGGGCCCCCAGCAACTATGGCTACACCTTC

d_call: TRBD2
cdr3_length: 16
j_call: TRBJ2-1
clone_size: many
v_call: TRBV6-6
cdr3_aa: CASSKGTSGFSNEQFF
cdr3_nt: TGTGCCAGCAGTAAGGGCACTAGCGGATTCTCTAATGAGCAGTTCTTC

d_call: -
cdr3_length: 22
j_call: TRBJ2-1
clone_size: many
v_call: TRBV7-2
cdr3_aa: CASSFPLRDRALAGSSYNEQFF
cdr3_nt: TGTGCCAGCAGCTTCCCACTCCGGGACAGGGCTCTAGCGGGGAGCTCCTACAATGAGCAGTTCTTC

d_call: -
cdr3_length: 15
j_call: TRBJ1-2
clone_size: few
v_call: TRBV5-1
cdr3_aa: CASHSGPSFNYGYTF
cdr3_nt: TGCGCCAGCCATTCTGGACCCTCTTTTAACTATGGCTACACCTTC

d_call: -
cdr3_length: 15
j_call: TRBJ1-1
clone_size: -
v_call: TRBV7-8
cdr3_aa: CASSRGQGSRTEAFF
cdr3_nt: TGTGCCAGCAGTAGGGGCCAGGGTTCAAGGACTGAAGCTTTCTTT

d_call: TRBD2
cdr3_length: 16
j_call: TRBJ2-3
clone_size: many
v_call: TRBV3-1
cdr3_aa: CASSRRLAGVGDTQYF
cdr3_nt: TGTGCCAGCAGCCGGAGACTAGCGGGGGTAGGAGATACGCAGTATTTT